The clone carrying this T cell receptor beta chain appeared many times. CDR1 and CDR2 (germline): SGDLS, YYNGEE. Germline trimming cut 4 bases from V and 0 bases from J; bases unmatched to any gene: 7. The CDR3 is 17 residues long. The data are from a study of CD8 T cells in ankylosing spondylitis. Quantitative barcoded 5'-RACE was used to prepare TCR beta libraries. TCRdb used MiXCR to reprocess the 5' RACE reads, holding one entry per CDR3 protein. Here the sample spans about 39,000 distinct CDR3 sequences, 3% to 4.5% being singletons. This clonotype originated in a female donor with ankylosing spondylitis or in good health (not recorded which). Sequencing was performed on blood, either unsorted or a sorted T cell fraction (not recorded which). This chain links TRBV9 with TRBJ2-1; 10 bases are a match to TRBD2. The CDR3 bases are TGTGCCAGCAGCCACACTAGCGGGGCCAGCTCCTACAATGAGCAGTTCTTC. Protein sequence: CASSHTSGASSYNEQFF.